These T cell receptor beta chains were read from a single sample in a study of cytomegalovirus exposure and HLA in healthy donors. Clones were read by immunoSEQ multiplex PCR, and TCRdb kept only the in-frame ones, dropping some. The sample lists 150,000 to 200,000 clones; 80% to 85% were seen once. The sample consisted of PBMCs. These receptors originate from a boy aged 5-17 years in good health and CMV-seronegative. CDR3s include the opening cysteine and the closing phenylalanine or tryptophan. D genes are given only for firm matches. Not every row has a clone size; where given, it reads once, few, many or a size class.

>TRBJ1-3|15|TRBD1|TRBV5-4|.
TGTGCCAGCAGCACCGGACAGGGGGCTGGAAACACCATATATTTT
CASSTGQGAGNTIYF
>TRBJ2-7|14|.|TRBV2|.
TGTGCCAGCAAGGGGGGGGCCACCCCCTACGAGCAGTACTTC
CASKGGATPYEQYF
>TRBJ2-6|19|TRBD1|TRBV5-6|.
TGTGCCAGCAGCCTAATTGGGACAGGGGGTAGCTCTGGGGCCAACGTCCTGACTTTC
CASSLIGTGGSSGANVLTF
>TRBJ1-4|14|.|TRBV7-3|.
TGTGCCAGCAGCTTACACAAGTGGCAGGAAAAACTGTTTTTT
CASSLHKWQEKLFF
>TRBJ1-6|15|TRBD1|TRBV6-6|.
TGTGCCAGCAGGGATGGGACAGGGTCGTCATCACCCCTCCACTTT
CASRDGTGSSSPLHF
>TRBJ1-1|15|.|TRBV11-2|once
TGTGCCAGCAGCTTAGGGGAGATCGAGAACACTGAAGCTTTCTTT
CASSLGEIENTEAFF
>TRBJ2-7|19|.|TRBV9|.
TGTGCCAGCAGCGTAGGTCAGTTGGGTGAAGGGGTTGGTTCCTACGAGCAGTACTTC
CASSVGQLGEGVGSYEQYF
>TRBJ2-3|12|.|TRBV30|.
TGTGCCTGGAGTAAATGGCCAGATACGCAGTATTTT
CAWSKWPDTQYF
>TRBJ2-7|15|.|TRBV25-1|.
TGTGCCAGCAGTGAATGGAGGGGTTACATCTACGAGCAGTACTTC
CASSEWRGYIYEQYF
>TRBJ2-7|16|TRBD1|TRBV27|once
TGTGCCAGCACCAGAAAGGGTCCAGGGGGCTCCTACGAGCAGTACTTC
CASTRKGPGGSYEQYF
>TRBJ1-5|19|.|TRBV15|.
TGTGCCACCAGCAGCCTACATCGCGGGGGGGGATATAGCAATCAGCCCCAGCATTTT
CATSSLHRGGGYSNQPQHF
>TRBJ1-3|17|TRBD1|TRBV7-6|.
TGTGCCAGCAGCTTAGCGGGGAACCAGGGGGCTTTTGGCACCATATATTTT
CASSLAGNQGAFGTIYF
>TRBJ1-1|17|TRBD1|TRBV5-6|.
TGTGCCAGCAGCTTGCCCTGGGACAGGGGGGCGAACACTGAAGCTTTCTTT
CASSLPWDRGANTEAFF
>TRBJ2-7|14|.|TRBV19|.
TGTGCCAGTAGTATAGAAAATGAGCCCTACGAGCAGTACTTC
CASSIENEPYEQYF
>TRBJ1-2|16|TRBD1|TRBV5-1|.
TGCGCCAGCAGCTTAAAAGGCCGGGACAGGGTTTTTGGCTACACCTTC
CASSLKGRDRVFGYTF
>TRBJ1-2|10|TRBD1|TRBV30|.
TGTGCCTCGGGACAGGGAGGCTACACCTTC
CASGQGGYTF
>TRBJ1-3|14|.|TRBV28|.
TGTGCCAGCAGTTTTTCGGTCTCTGGAAACACCATATATTTT
CASSFSVSGNTIYF
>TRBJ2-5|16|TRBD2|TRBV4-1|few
TGCGCCAGCAGCCAACCGGGACTAGCCTCCCAAGAGACCCAGTACTTC
CASSQPGLASQETQYF
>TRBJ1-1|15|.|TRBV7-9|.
TGTGCCAGCAGCTCCGCTTTCGGCGCGGGCACTGAAGCTTTCTTT
CASSSAFGAGTEAFF
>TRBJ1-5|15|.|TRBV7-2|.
TGTGCCAGCAGCCTGTGGGGAGACGGCAATCAGCCCCAGCATTTT
CASSLWGDGNQPQHF
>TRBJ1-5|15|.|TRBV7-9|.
TGTGCCAGCAGCTTAGATGGCGGGGGGGATCAGCCCCAGCATTTT
CASSLDGGGDQPQHF
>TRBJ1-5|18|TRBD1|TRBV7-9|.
TGTGCCAGCAGCCCTACAGGGGTAGGGGCCTATAGCAATCAGCCCCAGCATTTT
CASSPTGVGAYSNQPQHF
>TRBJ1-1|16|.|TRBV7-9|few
TGTGCCAGCAGCCCCCCGACTACAGGGCAATACGCTGAAGCTTTCTTT
CASSPPTTGQYAEAFF
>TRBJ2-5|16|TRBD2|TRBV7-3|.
TGTGCCAGCAGCTTACGCGGACTAGCGGGAAAAGAGACCCAGTACTTC
CASSLRGLAGKETQYF
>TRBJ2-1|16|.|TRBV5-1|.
TGCGCCAGCAATCTGAATGGGGCCAGTACCTCAGCAGAGCAGTTCTTC
CASNLNGASTSAEQFF
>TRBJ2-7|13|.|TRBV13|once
TGTGCCAGCAGCCATGCAGGGCATGGCGAGCAGTACTTC
CASSHAGHGEQYF
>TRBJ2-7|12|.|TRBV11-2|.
TGTGCCAGCACCCGAGGGACCTACGAGCAGTACTTC
CASTRGTYEQYF
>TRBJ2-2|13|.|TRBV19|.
TGTGCCAGTAGTATAACTAACACCGGGGAGCTGTTTTTT
CASSITNTGELFF
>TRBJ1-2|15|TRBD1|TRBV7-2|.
TGTGCCAGCACGGCGGGACAGCCCTCGTGGGGTGGCTACACCTTC
CASTAGQPSWGGYTF
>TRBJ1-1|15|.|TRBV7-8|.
TGTGCCAGCAGCTTAACCAGGGAATTATACACTGAAGCTTTCTTT
CASSLTRELYTEAFF
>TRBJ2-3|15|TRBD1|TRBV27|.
TGTGCCAGCAGAGGTATTAGGGGGCGCGAAGATACGCAGTATTTT
CASRGIRGREDTQYF
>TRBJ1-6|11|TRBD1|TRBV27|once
TGTGCCAGCAGACAGGGGGCAATAGTCCACTTT
CASRQGAIVHF
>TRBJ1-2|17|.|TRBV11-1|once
TGTGCCAGCAGTCTAGACAGGCCCCACGGGGCGAACTATGGCTACACCTTC
CASSLDRPHGANYGYTF
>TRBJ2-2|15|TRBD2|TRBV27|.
TGTGCCAGCAATCCAGGGTTAGGGAGGGCCGGGGAGCTGTTTTTT
CASNPGLGRAGELFF
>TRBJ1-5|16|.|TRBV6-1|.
TGTGCCAGCAGTGACCCGAGAATTGTTAGCAATCAGCCCCAGCATTTT
CASSDPRIVSNQPQHF
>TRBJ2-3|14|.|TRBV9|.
TGTGCCAGCAGCGTAGCGGGTAGTCAGGATACGCAGTATTTT
CASSVAGSQDTQYF
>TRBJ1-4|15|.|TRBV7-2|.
TGTGCCAGCAGCTTCCTGGTAGCTAATAATGAAAAACTGTTTTTT
CASSFLVANNEKLFF
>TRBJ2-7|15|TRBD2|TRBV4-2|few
TGTGCCAGCAGCCAAGAGGAGTCGGGAGGGAGTGAGCAGTACTTC
CASSQEESGGSEQYF
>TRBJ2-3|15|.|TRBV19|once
TGTGCCAGTAGTATTCGGTCGTCTAGCACAGATACGCAGTATTTT
CASSIRSSSTDTQYF
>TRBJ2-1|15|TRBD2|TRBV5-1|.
TGCGCCAGCAGCTGGCTAGCGGGGAAAAACAATGAGCAGTTCTTC
CASSWLAGKNNEQFF
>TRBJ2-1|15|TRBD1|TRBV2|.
TGTGCCAGCAGTGGGAGGGGGACAGGCCTTAATGAGCAGTTCTTC
CASSGRGTGLNEQFF
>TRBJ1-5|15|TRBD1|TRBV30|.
TGTGCCTGGAGTGTGGGGGACAGGGATCATCAGCCCCAGCATTTT
CAWSVGDRDHQPQHF
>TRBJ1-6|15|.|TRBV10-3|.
TGTGCCATCGGGGGGAATGGAAGTCGAAATTCACCCCTCCACTTT
CAIGGNGSRNSPLHF
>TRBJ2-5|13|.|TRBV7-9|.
TGTTCCAGCAGCCCCCACTCCCAAGAGACCCAGTACTTC
CSSSPHSQETQYF
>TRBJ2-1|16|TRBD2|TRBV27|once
TGTGCCAGCAGTCCATGGCGCGGGAGAGTCGGCAATGAGCAGTTCTTC
CASSPWRGRVGNEQFF
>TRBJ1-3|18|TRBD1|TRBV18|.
TGTGCCAGCTCACCAATCCCCGGGACAGGGAACTCTGGAAACACCATATATTTT
CASSPIPGTGNSGNTIYF
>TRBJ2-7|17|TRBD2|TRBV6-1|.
TGTGCCAGCAGTGCGACTAGCGGGAGGACGAGCTCCTACGAGCAGTACTTC
CASSATSGRTSSYEQYF
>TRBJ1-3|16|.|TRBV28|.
TGTGCCAGCAGCCCAGGCGGGGGGGGAGGTGGAAACACCATATATTTT
CASSPGGGGGGNTIYF
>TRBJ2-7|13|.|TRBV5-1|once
TGCGCCAGCAGCTTACGACAGGAGTCGGAGCAGTACTTC
CASSLRQESEQYF
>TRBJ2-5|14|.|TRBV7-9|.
TGTGCCAGCAGCGCAAGGGGCAGAGGAGAGACCCAGTACTTC
CASSARGRGETQYF
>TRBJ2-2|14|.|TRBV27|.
TGTGCCGCCTCTAGCAGCCAGAACACCGGGGAGCTGTTTTTT
CAASSSQNTGELFF
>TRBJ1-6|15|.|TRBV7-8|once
TGTGCCAGCAGCTCCGATCCGGGGGACCATTCACCCCTCCACTTT
CASSSDPGDHSPLHF
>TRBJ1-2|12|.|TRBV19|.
TGTGCCAGTAGGCGTGGTAACTATGGCTACACCTTC
CASRRGNYGYTF
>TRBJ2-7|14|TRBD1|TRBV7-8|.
TGTGCCAGCAGCTTCGGACAGGGACGCGACGAGCAGTACTTC
CASSFGQGRDEQYF
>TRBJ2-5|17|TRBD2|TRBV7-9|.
TGTGCCAGCAGCTTAGAACGAGCTAGCGGGGATGGGGAGACCCAGTACTTC
CASSLERASGDGETQYF
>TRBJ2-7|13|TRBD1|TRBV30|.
TGTGCCACGGGCGGACAGGGGGTAAACGAGCAGTACTTC
CATGGQGVNEQYF
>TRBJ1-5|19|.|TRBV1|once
TGCACCAGCAGCCAAGATTTTCCTCGCGGGGAAGGGAGCAATCAGCCCCAGCATTTT
CTSSQDFPRGEGSNQPQHF
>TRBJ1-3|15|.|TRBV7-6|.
TGTGCCAGCAGCTTAGCTCTCGGCTCTGGAAACACCATATATTTT
CASSLALGSGNTIYF
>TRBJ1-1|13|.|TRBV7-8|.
TGTGCCAGCAGCTTTGCAGCAGGGATGGAAGCTTTCTTT
CASSFAAGMEAFF
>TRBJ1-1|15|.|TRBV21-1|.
TGTGCCAGCAGCACCAAGACAGGACCGAACACTGAAGCTTTCTTT
CASSTKTGPNTEAFF